Shown below are 5 T cell receptor beta chains from a single sample sequenced in a study of response to subunit inactivated influenza vaccine. From the RT-PCR reads, TCRdb called clonotypes with MiXCR, one entry per CDR3 protein. The sample lists 450,000 to 700,000 distinct CDR3 sequences, around 13% occurring once. The specimen was PBMCs from blood, collected 11 to 12 days after vaccination. These receptors were taken from a man aged 45 to 65 who received an inactivated influenza vaccine.

There are a few counts of this clonotype. The chain couples TRBV5-5 to TRBJ2-3; a possible D gene is TRBD2 (6 bases). Germline V gene lookup returns CDR1 SGHKS and CDR2 YYEKEE (reference sequence). The CDR3 totals 15 residues. V lost 3 bases and J lost 0, with 11 bases in between. This chain's CDR3 is CASSWFGTSTDTQYF. The DNA of the CDR3 is TGTGCCAGCAGCTGGTTTGGGACTAGCACAGATACGCAGTATTTT.

This clonotype was detected a few times. The genes are TRBV12-3 or TRBV12-4 and TRBJ2-7; weak D call: TRBD1 (6 bases). This CDR3 contains 12 residues. V shed 5 bases and J shed 7 bases, with 12 bases lying between them. The CDR3 region has the DNA TGTGCCAGCAGTAGGGGGATGTCGGAGCAGTACTTC. Encoded protein: CASSRGMSEQYF.

The chain is built from TRBV10-3 and TRBJ2-7; D is possibly TRBD1 (5 bases). The germline V gene encodes CDR1 ENHRY and CDR2 SYGVKD. This CDR3 has 12 amino acids. V lost 6 bases and J lost 0, with 6 bases in between. In DNA, the CDR3 is TGTGCCATCAGGACAGCCTCCTACGAGCAGTACTTC. Translating gives CAIRTASYEQYF.

CDR3 bases: TGCAGTGCTAGAGATGGGGGCGGGGCCCAAGAGACCCAGTACTTC. Its translation is CSARDGGGAQETQYF. V usage is TRBV20-1 and J usage is TRBJ2-5; TRBD1 or TRBD2 may be the D gene (6 bases each). The V gene lost 0 bases and the J gene lost 1 base, with 12 bases spanning the gap. The CDR3 contains 15 residues. CDR1 DFQATT and CDR2 SNEGSKA come from the germline V gene (reference sequence).

This clonotype was counted between two and nine times. For the CDR3, the DNA is TGTGCCAGCAGCCAATACACGGGACGACTCTACAATGAGCAGTTCTTC. Encoded protein: CASSQYTGRLYNEQFF. This rearrangement joins TRBV7-9 to TRBJ2-1, with D possibly called TRBD1 or TRBD2 (5 bases each). V was trimmed by 5 bases and J by 3 bases, leaving 17 bases between them. This CDR3 contains 16 residues. Germline V CDR1 and CDR2: SEHNR, FQNEAQ (reference sequence).